What follows are 23 T cell receptor beta chains derived from one specimen sequenced in a study of OX40 agonist ivuxolimab in advanced cancers. The data were produced by immunoSEQ multiplex PCR, yet TCRdb's version contains in-frame clones alone and is incomplete. The sample includes under 50,000 clones, roughly 88% of them seen just once. The material sequenced was CD4+ or CD8+ T cells sorted from blood, taken in a trial of the OX40 agonist ivuxolimab. The receptors were sampled from an adult with an advanced solid tumor such as melanoma, head and neck, liver or kidney cancer.

The chain has TRBV27 and TRBJ2-1; 7 bases align to TRBD1. In germline, CDR1 is MNHEY, CDR2 SMNVEV (reference sequence). V trimming: 5 bases; J trimming: 0 bases; junction bases outside the gene matches: 7. This CDR3 comprises 16 residues. The CDR3 region is CASSPRTGDSYNEQFF. The CDR3 DNA sequence: TGTGCCAGCAGTCCTAGGACAGGAGACTCCTACAATGAGCAGTTCTTC.

The CDR3, as DNA: TGCGCCAGCAGCGGACGCGGGGGGGCCTACGAGCAGTACTTC. Protein product: CASSGRGGAYEQYF. The V gene is TRBV5-1, the J gene TRBJ2-7; 9 positions match TRBD2. Germline CDR1 and CDR2: SGHRS and YFSETQ. The CDR3 contains 14 residues. V gave up 4 bases and J gave up 2 bases; unmatched junction bases: 4. The complete variable domain, with remaining parts taken from reference TRBV5-1 and TRBJ2-7, reads KAGVTQTPRYLIKTRGQQVTLSCSPISGHRSVSWYQQTPGQGLQFLFEYFSETQRNKGNFPGRFSGRQFSNSRSEMNVSTLELGDSALYLCASSGRGGAYEQYFGPGTRLTVT.

V usage is TRBV19 and J usage is TRBJ2-7; 9 bases agree with TRBD1. The CDR3 contains 16 residues. With 3 bases clipped from V and 5 bases from J, the junction kept 11 bases outside the gene matches. Per the germline V gene, CDR1 is LNHDA and CDR2 is SQIVND (reference sequence). The CDR3 DNA is TGTGCCAGTAGTATTCTCCATGGGACAGGGATCGACGAGCAGTACTTC. Encoded protein: CASSILHGTGIDEQYF. Full variable domain (missing parts from reference TRBV19 and TRBJ2-7): DGGITQSPKYLFRKEGQNVTLSCEQNLNHDAMYWYRQDPGQGLRLIYYSQIVNDFQKGDIAEGYSVSREKKESFPLTVTSAQKNPTAFYLCASSILHGTGIDEQYFGPGTRLTVT.

CDR3 amino acids: CASRTSPHDAGELFF. DNA of the CDR3: TGTGCCAGCCGTACGTCGCCTCACGACGCCGGGGAGCTGTTTTTT. This chain joins TRBV5-4 and TRBJ2-2, with D uncertain. CDR3 length: 15 residues. Germline V gene data show CDR1 as SGHNT and CDR2 as YYREEE (reference sequence). With 7 bases removed from V and 6 bases from J, the gap between germline ends came to 19 bases.

This clone was recorded only once. The chain employs TRBV6-1 and TRBJ1-1; 10 bases agree with TRBD1. J gave up 2 bases and V 6 bases, and 3 bases lay outside the gene matches. Germline V gives CDR1 MNHNS, CDR2 SASEGT. The length of the CDR3 is 14 residues. In DNA, the CDR3 is TGTGCCAGCAGACTGACAGGGGGCAACACTGAAGCTTTCTTT. This translates into CASRLTGGNTEAFF.

The rearrangement uses TRBV4-1 and TRBJ2-5, with D possibly TRBD2 on 5 matching bases. The germline V gene encodes CDR1 MGHRA and CDR2 YSYEKL. The CDR3 covers 16 residues. V lost 1 base and J lost 5, with 17 bases in between. The CDR3 bases are TGCGCCAGCAGCCAAGGGGTGGCTCGAGGGCCTGAGACCCAGTACTTC. Translation gives CASSQGVARGPETQYF.

The chain couples TRBV5-1 to TRBJ2-1; TRBD2 might be the D (6 bases). The germline V gene has CDR1 SGHRS and CDR2 YFSETQ. CDR3 length: 17 amino acids. Trimming took 0 bases from V and 12 from J, leaving 25 bases between them. The CDR3 bases are TGCGCCAGCAGCTTGGCCCGGGGGACGAGCGGGCCGCTAGGGCAGTTCTTC. Translated, it gives CASSLARGTSGPLGQFF.

The chain employs TRBV14 and TRBJ2-7; D uncertain. The CDR3 sequence is 12 residues long. Per germline, CDR1 SGHDN and CDR2 FVKESK. V was trimmed by 0 bases and J by 4 bases, leaving 4 bases between them. The CDR3 DNA reads as TGTGCCAGCAGCCAAGATGGGTACGAGCAGTACTTC. Translated: CASSQDGYEQYF.

The genes are TRBV29-1 and TRBJ2-1, with a tentative D call TRBD2 (6 bases). Germline lookup yields CDR1 SQVTM and CDR2 ANQGSEA. With 2 bases removed from V and 4 bases from J, the gap between germline ends came to 12 bases. The CDR3 is made up of 14 amino acids. This chain's CDR3 is CSVEISGIYNEQFF. CDR3 nucleotides: TGCAGCGTTGAAATTAGCGGAATTTACAATGAGCAGTTCTTC.

The rearrangement joins TRBV6-1 to TRBJ2-3; TRBD2 is a possible D gene (8 bases). Germline CDR1 MNHNS, CDR2 SASEGT. V was trimmed by 2 bases and J by 5 bases, leaving 29 bases between them. This CDR3 comprises 20 residues. The CDR3 loop is CASSELPGGITGGRKDTQYF. CDR3 coding DNA: TGTGCCAGCAGTGAACTCCCAGGGGGTATAACGGGAGGGCGAAAAGATACGCAGTATTTT.

V and J are TRBV9 and TRBJ2-5; TRBD2 is a possible D gene (6 bases). Trimming took 0 bases from V and 7 from J, leaving 10 bases between them. CDR3 size: 13 residues. Per the germline V gene, CDR1 is SGDLS and CDR2 is YYNGEE. The CDR3 sequence is CASSVAGEVTQYF. The CDR3 DNA is TGTGCCAGCAGCGTAGCGGGAGAGGTGACCCAGTACTTC.

The rearrangement uses TRBV6-1 and TRBJ1-6; the D gene is possibly TRBD1 (6 bases). CDR3 length: 15 residues. Trimming removed 4 bases from V and 7 bases from J, with 14 bases in between. Germline CDR1 reads MNHNS; CDR2 reads SASEGT. The CDR3 nucleotides read TGTGCCAGCAGTGCACAGGGTAGCGGAAATTCACCCCTCCACTTT. Translating it yields CASSAQGSGNSPLHF.

CDR3 in amino acids: CASSQGTASAYNEQFF. The CDR3 nucleotides read TGCGCCAGCAGCCAAGGCACAGCCTCTGCCTACAATGAGCAGTTCTTC. V gene TRBV4-1 combines with J gene TRBJ2-1; unclear D gene. Per the germline V gene, CDR1 is MGHRA and CDR2 is YSYEKL. Trimming cost V 1 base and J 2 bases, with 12 bases left between them. The CDR3 length is 16 residues.

This clone was detected once. The chain combines TRBV7-6 with TRBJ1-1; possibly TRBD1 for D (5 bases). CDR3 length: 15 amino acids. In germline, CDR1 is SGHVS, CDR2 FNYEAQ. V was cut by 3 bases and J by 0 bases, with 11 bases left in between. CDR3 region: CASSLNAGLNTEAFF. Here the CDR3 DNA reads TGTGCCAGCAGCTTGAATGCGGGGCTGAACACTGAAGCTTTCTTT. Complete variable domain (other parts from reference TRBV7-6 and TRBJ1-1): GAGVSQSPRYKVTKRGQDVALRCDPISGHVSLYWYRQALGQGPEFLTYFNYEAQQDKSGLPNDRFSAERPEGSISTLTIQRTEQRDSAMYRCASSLNAGLNTEAFFGQGTRLTVV.

The V call is TRBV14, the J call TRBJ2-1; 11 nucleotides agree with TRBD2. Germline trimming cut 1 base from V and 12 bases from J; bases unmatched to any gene: 8. CDR1 is SGHDN and CDR2 is FVKESK in the germline V gene. CDR3 length equals 15 residues. The CDR3 DNA sequence: TGTGCCAGCAGCCAAGGCCTAGCGGGAGGTTTGTGGCAGTTCTTC. Protein sequence: CASSQGLAGGLWQFF.

This clone was counted only a few times. This rearrangement joins TRBV7-9 to TRBJ2-7, with D possibly TRBD1 on 6 matching bases. The CDR3 runs to 15 residues. V lost 5 bases to trimming and J lost 5 bases, with 19 bases between them. Germline assignment: CDR1 SEHNR and CDR2 FQNEAQ (reference sequence). The CDR3 loop is CASSPWTALEHEQYF. Here the CDR3 DNA reads TGTGCCAGCAGCCCGTGGACAGCCCTTGAACACGAGCAGTACTTC.

This chain links TRBV28 with TRBJ1-1, with 9 bases aligning to TRBD1. Trimming removed 3 bases from V and 3 bases from J; junction bases left unmatched: 8. The CDR3 sequence is 16 residues long. In germline, CDR1 is MDHEN, CDR2 SYDVKM. CDR3 DNA sequence: TGTGCCAGCAGTTTGAACAGGGGGCGAACTTACACTGAAGCTTTCTTT. It codes for CASSLNRGRTYTEAFF.

The V gene is TRBV9, the J gene TRBJ2-2; no clear D. Germline V gene data show CDR1 as SGDLS and CDR2 as YYNGEE. CDR3 length equals 15 residues. V was cut by 0 bases and J by 2 bases, with 8 bases left in between. CDR3 loop: CASSVVLGNTGELFF. CDR3 DNA: TGTGCCAGCAGCGTAGTTCTGGGAAACACCGGGGAGCTGTTTTTT.

Note on this clone: As the CDR3 is not closed by the conserved phenylalanine or tryptophan, this likely results from a read error. The chain combines TRBV4-3 with TRBJ2-7; either TRBD1 or TRBD2 may fit D (7 bases each). Trimming cost V 3 bases and J 2 bases, with 17 bases left between them. Germline-derived CDR1 and CDR2 are LGHNA and YSLEER. CDR3 length: 16 amino acids. CDR3 DNA sequence: TGCGCCAGCAGCCAGGGGGGGGACAGTCCCACCTACGAGCAGTACCTC. Its protein is CASSQGGDSPTYEQYL.

The chain combines TRBV7-3 with TRBJ2-4; D could derive from TRBD1 or TRBD2 (5 bases each). Trimming stripped 4 bases from V and 9 bases from J, with 16 bases between. CDR1 is SGHTA, CDR2 FQGTGA, per germline. CDR3 length: 14 residues. Written as DNA, the CDR3 is TGTGCCAGCAGCTCCGGGGCTAGTGGTGCCATTCAGTACTTC. This translates into CASSSGASGAIQYF.

The chain has TRBV14 and TRBJ2-5; D is ambiguous. TRBJ2-7 matches the DNA end more closely, so the J call is doubtful. CDR1 is SGHDN and CDR2 is FVKESK in the germline V gene. The CDR3 has 13 amino acids. The CDR3 nucleotides read TGTGCCAGCAGCCAAGGGAGAACTTACGAGCAGTACTTC. Translating gives CASSQGRTYEQYF.

The chain employs TRBV5-6 and TRBJ1-4, with TRBD1 matching 7 bases. CDR3 length: 17 amino acids. The ends lost 4 bases at V and 4 bases at J; junction bases unmatched: 13. Germline V lookup: CDR1 SGHDT, CDR2 YYEEEE. CDR3 sequence: CASSRYSGQILNEKLFF. The CDR3 DNA reads TGTGCCAGCAGCAGATACTCGGGACAGATTCTTAATGAAAAACTGTTTTTT.

The J gene is TRBJ2-1, the V gene TRBV19; D possibly matches TRBD1 or TRBD2 (5 bases each). Looked up from germline, CDR1 is LNHDA and CDR2 is SQIVND (reference sequence). CDR3 length equals 15 residues. Between the trimmed V and J ends, which lost 7 bases and 0 bases, there was a span of 13 bases. The DNA of the CDR3 is TGTGCCAGTAACAACGGGGCTGGCTCCTACAATGAGCAGTTCTTC. As protein: CASNNGAGSYNEQFF. The complete variable domain, with remaining parts taken from reference TRBV19 and TRBJ2-1, reads DGGITQSPKYLFRKEGQNVTLSCEQNLNHDAMYWYRQDPGQGLRLIYYSQIVNDFQKGDIAEGYSVSREKKESFPLTVTSAQKNPTAFYLCASNNGAGSYNEQFFGPGTRLTVL.